The clone carrying this T cell receptor (beta chain) was observed at least ten times. This CDR3 is built from 12 residues. V was pared by 4 bases and J by 10 bases, with 3 bases of the junction left unmatched. CDR1 and CDR2 (germline): LGHDT, YNNKEL (reference sequence). The data belong to a study of type 1 regulatory T cells. Overall study context: An in vitro protocol generated T-allo10, a Tr1-enriched, alloantigen-specific CD4 T cell product.

TCRdb reprocessed the reads via MiXCR and lists one record per CDR3 protein. The sample consists of around 19,000 distinct CDR3 sequences, approximately 10% of them appearing once. V gene TRBV3-1 combines with J gene TRBJ2-2, with 7 nucleotides matching TRBD2. Sequencing was performed on CD4+ T cells, either the whole sample or a sorted fraction (not recorded which). The sequence derives from a human donor in good health. This CDR3 reads CASSRTSVELFF. The DNA for the CDR3 is TGTGCCAGCAGCCGCACTAGCGTGGAGCTGTTTTTT.